These 19 T cell receptor beta chains came from one sample sequenced in a study of T cell clones after liver transplantation. Sequenced by immunoSEQ multiplex PCR; TCRdb stores in-frame clones only, minus some. The table records 95,000 to 130,000 clones, less than 95% of them present only once. The sample was CD4+ T cells from blood, taken 12 months after liver transplant. Receptor source: a human patient who received a liver transplant. Some T cells may be provided by the graft donor.

The chain joins TRBV21-1 to TRBJ2-3; whether TRBD2, the table's D call, matches the DNA was not checked. TRBV21-1 is termed a pseudogene. This CDR3 region has 16 residues. This chain's CDR3 is CASSKARGQFGDTQYF. The DNA for the CDR3 is TGTGCCAGCAGCAAAGCTAGAGGGCAGTTCGGGGATACGCAGTATTTT.

This chain links TRBV4-2 with TRBJ2-1; tentative D call: TRBD2 (5 bases). The CDR3 is made up of 15 amino acids. The germline V gene encodes CDR1 LGHNA and CDR2 YNFKEQ. V gave up 1 base and J gave up 2 bases, with 9 bases separating them. The CDR3 region has the DNA TGTGCCAGCAGCCAAGCTAGCAGAACCTACAATGAGCAGTTCTTC. Translated, it gives CASSQASRTYNEQFF.

The rearrangement uses TRBV4-2 and TRBJ2-1, with D maybe TRBD2 (6 bases). Trimming removed 4 bases from V and 1 base from J, with 8 bases in between. CDR1 and CDR2 from the germline V gene are LGHNA and YNFKEQ. CDR3 size: 14 residues. In DNA form, the CDR3 reads TGTGCCAGCAGCCTAGGGACTTCCTACAATGAGCAGTTCTTC. Translation: CASSLGTSYNEQFF.

The chain employs TRBV11-3 and TRBJ2-1; D might be TRBD1 (6 bases). The germline V gene encodes CDR1 SGHNT and CDR2 YENEEA. V lost 5 bases and J lost 2, with 10 bases in between. This CDR3 comprises 14 residues. The CDR3 DNA reads TGTGCCAGCAGCCCCGGGGACACCTACAATGAGCAGTTCTTC. This gives the protein CASSPGDTYNEQFF.

The rearrangement links TRBV5-1 to TRBJ2-5, with TRBD1 as a possible D gene (6 bases). Germline lookup yields CDR1 SGHRS and CDR2 YFSETQ. V shed 0 bases and J shed 2 bases, with 17 bases lying between them. This CDR3 contains 17 residues. CDR3 residues: CASSLGGRGSLQETQYF. CDR3 in DNA: TGCGCCAGCAGCTTGGGCGGCAGGGGATCGCTACAAGAGACCCAGTACTTC.

V usage is TRBV12-5 and J usage is TRBJ2-3, with 10 positions matching TRBD1. The CDR3 covers 14 residues. Looked up from germline, CDR1 is LGHNT and CDR2 is FRNRAP. V lost 8 bases, J lost 3 bases, and 5 bases stayed unmatched. In nucleotides, the CDR3 is TGTGCTAGTTCAGACAGGGGGCGAACAGATACGCAGTATTTT. It is translated as CASSDRGRTDTQYF. The whole variable domain, remainder taken from reference TRBV12-5 and TRBJ2-3, is DARVTQTPRHKVTEMGQEVTMRCQPILGHNTVFWYRQTMMQGLELLAYFRNRAPLDDSGMPKDRFSAEMPDATLATLKIQPSEPRDSAVYFCASSDRGRTDTQYFGPGTRLTVL.

The chain is built from TRBV7-8 and TRBJ1-3; maybe TRBD1 (6 bases). The CDR3 is 12 amino acids. Germline CDR1 SGHVS, CDR2 FQNEAQ. The V and J ends lost 1 base and 8 bases respectively, with 6 bases between them. In DNA form, the CDR3 reads TGTGCCAGCAGCTTAGGGGGGCACACCATATATTTT. Amino acids: CASSLGGHTIYF. Filled out from reference TRBV7-8 and TRBJ1-3, the complete variable domain reads GAGVSQSPRYKVAKRGQDVALRCDPISGHVSLFWYQQALGQGPEFLTYFQNEAQLDKSGLPSDRFFAERPEGSVSTLKIQRTQQEDSAVYLCASSLGGHTIYFGEGSWLTVV.

The chain links TRBV5-6 to TRBJ1-2, with a tentative D call TRBD1 (6 bases). The CDR3 runs to 14 residues. V was clipped by 4 bases and J by 4 bases, with 14 bases between them. Per germline, CDR1 SGHDT and CDR2 YYEEEE. The CDR3 DNA sequence: TGTGCCAGCAGCCTTCGAGGACAGATCTATGGCTACACCTTC. Protein: CASSLRGQIYGYTF.

The V call is TRBV7-2, the J call TRBJ2-7; D is possibly TRBD2 (6 bases). Germline V gene data show CDR1 as SGHTA and CDR2 as FQGNSA. The CDR3 is 15 residues long. The V end lost 2 bases, the J end lost 1 base, and 12 bases lay between the germline ends. The DNA for the CDR3 is TGTGCCAGCAGCTTAAGCGGGTGGGCATCCTACGAGCAGTACTTC. Translated: CASSLSGWASYEQYF.

The V gene is TRBV10-3, the J gene TRBJ1-1; TRBD1 aligns across 7 bases. Germline CDR1 and CDR2: ENHRY and SYGVKD. This CDR3 is built from 15 residues. V trimming: 6 bases; J trimming: 3 bases; junction bases outside the gene matches: 10. The CDR3 is CAIRTGALPDTEAFF. DNA for the CDR3: TGTGCCATCAGAACAGGGGCCCTACCAGACACTGAAGCTTTCTTT.

The rearrangement uses TRBV29-1 and TRBJ1-1; D may be TRBD1 (6 bases). Trimming took 6 bases from V and 0 from J, leaving 14 bases between them. This CDR3 has 14 residues. Germline V gene sequence: CDR1 SQVTM, CDR2 ANQGSEA. The CDR3 spells CSVTDRSLNTEAFF. The CDR3 coding sequence is TGCAGCGTCACCGACAGGTCCCTGAACACTGAAGCTTTCTTT.

V gene TRBV7-2 combines with J gene TRBJ2-3; 7 bases are shared with TRBD2. This CDR3 has 16 amino acids. The V gene end was trimmed by 4 bases and the J gene end by 2 bases; junction bases not matched to a gene: 9. Germline loops: CDR1 SGHTA, CDR2 FQGNSA. The CDR3 spells CASSSPQGGVTDTQYF. CDR3 in DNA: TGTGCCAGCAGCTCCCCCCAGGGAGGGGTCACAGATACGCAGTATTTT.

This clone was counted between two and nine times. The DNA for the CDR3 is TGTGCCTGGGGGAAAGGGGAAAAACTGTTTTTT. It encodes CAWGKGEKLFF. V and J are TRBV30 and TRBJ1-4, with D unresolved. Germline CDR1 is GTSNPN and CDR2 is SVGIG (reference sequence). There are 11 residues in the CDR3. Deletions cut 5 bases from V and 8 bases from J, with 9 bases between.

The chain has TRBV5-1 and TRBJ2-3; the match to TRBD2 covers 15 bases. This CDR3 comprises 19 residues. The ends lost 2 bases at V and 4 bases at J; junction bases unmatched: 11. Germline CDR1 is SGHRS and CDR2 is YFSETQ. The CDR3 DNA is TGCGCCAGCAGCTTTTTTCGGACTAGCGGGAGGGGGGCCCCAGATACGCAGTATTTT. Protein product: CASSFFRTSGRGAPDTQYF.

This chain uses TRBV5-1 with TRBJ2-3; TRBD2 agrees at 7 bases. The CDR3 is 16 residues long. Trimming at V came to 4 bases and at J to 5 bases, leaving 13 bases not matched to a gene. CDR1 SGHRS and CDR2 YFSETQ come from the germline V gene. CDR3 DNA sequence: TGCGCCAGCAGCCCTCCTTTAGCGGGCTTGGGAGATACGCAGTATTTT. Translation gives CASSPPLAGLGDTQYF.

The genes are TRBV27 and TRBJ1-1, with no clear D. The CDR3 has 15 residues. The germline gives CDR1 MNHEY, CDR2 SMNVEV (reference sequence). The V end lost 3 bases, the J end lost 0 bases, and 11 bases lay between the germline ends. In DNA, the CDR3 is TGTGCCAGCAGTTTCTCAGAGGATTTGAACACTGAAGCTTTCTTT. Protein: CASSFSEDLNTEAFF.

The J gene is TRBJ2-7, the V gene TRBV29-1; D is possibly TRBD1 or TRBD2 (5 bases each). CDR3 length equals 14 residues. Germline assignment: CDR1 SQVTM and CDR2 ANQGSEA. Between the trimmed V and J ends, which lost 1 base and 1 base, there was a span of 11 bases. CDR3: CSVEGDGMSYEQYF. CDR3 in DNA: TGCAGCGTTGAAGGGGACGGAATGTCCTACGAGCAGTACTTC.

The V gene is TRBV6-4, the J gene TRBJ2-1, with TRBD2 as a possible D gene (5 bases). The CDR3 loop spans 13 amino acids. Germline CDR1 is MRHNA and CDR2 is SNTAGT. Trimming took off 2 bases at V and 13 bases at J, with 15 bases between the two ends. In DNA, the CDR3 is TGTGCCAGCAGTGACGGTACCGGGGATCCACAGTTCTTC. Translation: CASSDGTGDPQFF.

This rearrangement joins TRBV6-5 to TRBJ2-7; possible D gene TRBD2, 5 bases. CDR1 is MNHEY, CDR2 SVGAGI, per germline. The germline V and J ends were trimmed by 8 bases and 3 bases, with 14 bases remaining between them. There are 13 residues in the CDR3. CDR3 bases: TGTGCCAGCTCCATAAGGAGGAACTACGAGCAGTACTTC. Translation: CASSIRRNYEQYF.